This record looks at one TCR beta chain sequence and its context. TCRdb's copy holds only in-frame clones and misses some; the assay was immunoSEQ multiplex PCR. The sample includes 210,000 or so clones, about four fifths of them seen just once. Those enrolled, adults aged roughly 18 to 90 years, came from around 24 US areas. Cohort assignment relied on participant-reported clinical history. V lost 2 bases and J lost 1, with 8 bases in between. The CDR3 covers 14 residues. Germline V CDR1 and CDR2: MGHDK, SYGVNS. The data stem from a study of blood T cell repertoires in COVID-19. About the research overall: There were acute and convalescent COVID-19 samples, and they came from the United States, Italy and Spain. PBMCs, B-cell-depleted T cells, or T cells provided the cDNA or gDNA that made up the material.

Sequencing was carried out using PBMCs or T cells enriched from blood (not recorded which). The chain couples TRBV25-1 to TRBJ1-1; D not resolved. The receptor was derived from a woman in her forties or fifties who had been exposed to COVID-19. CDR3 residues: CASSEMRGNTEAFF. The CDR3 DNA sequence: TGTGCCAGCAGTGAAATGCGAGGGAACACTGAAGCTTTCTTT.